This T cell receptor (beta chain) was observed in a study of T cells in localized non-small cell lung cancer. This CDR3 is 14 amino acids long. Germline V gives CDR1 MNHEY, CDR2 SMNVEV (reference sequence). V was clipped by 4 bases and J by 8 bases; unmatched bases: 7. TCRdb's table, derived via immunoSEQ multiplex PCR, lists solely in-frame clones and lacks some. The table lists about 30,000 clones, roughly 87% of them singletons. This clone has just a few counts. The TCR originated in a male donor aged 60 or over with stage I lung adenocarcinoma. This material consisted of peripheral blood, taken before any cancer treatment. This rearrangement joins TRBV27 to TRBJ1-2; 10 bases match TRBD1. The CDR3 here is CASSSGQGRSGYTF. Here the CDR3 DNA reads TGTGCCAGCAGTTCGGGACAGGGGAGGAGCGGCTACACCTTC.